This TCR beta chain originates from a study of human T cells and chemical hapten exposure. Study-wide results and limits: The study found that DPC sensitization did not change TCRs above 1 in 1000 frequency.

Time point here: patch test 2, 6 weeks after DPC sensitization. Sample treatment: therapeutic diphenylcyclopropenone sensitization with weekly scalp DPC. This clonotype was detected many times. Its antigen is undetermined. In germline, CDR1 is SGHVS, CDR2 FNYEAQ. J was trimmed by 0 bases and V by 5 bases; bases with no gene match: 10. The CDR3 is 17 residues long. Using its own MiXCR run on the RACE reads, TCRdb lists one record per CDR3 protein. In the table there are fewer than 150,000 distinct CDR3 sequences, roughly 12% of which are singletons. The source is a woman aged 45-65 years with alopecia areata. Some clones in this sample may be carry-over from other donors' samples. V is TRBV7-6 and J is TRBJ2-1, with 7 nucleotides matching TRBD2. Source: whole blood, taken in connection with sensitization to the hapten diphenylcyclopropenone (DPC). CDR3 protein: CASSPFPGGSSYNEQFF. CDR3 DNA: TGTGCCAGCAGCCCCTTCCCCGGCGGGAGCTCCTACAATGAGCAGTTCTTC.